This T cell receptor (beta chain) derives from a study of T cell repertoires in aging, cancer and after chemotherapy. Study findings and constraints: Across the chemotherapy interval, each cancer cohort showed higher median generation probability, suggesting thymic rebound.

The template was genomic DNA from peripheral blood, not RNA. The CDR3 is made up of 13 amino acids. The V end lost 2 bases, the J end lost 6 bases, and 8 bases lay between the germline ends. Germline V gene sequence: CDR1 MNHEY, CDR2 SMNVEV (reference sequence). A mixed TRB-A/B primer pool amplified rearranged TRB by multiplex touch-down PCR. TCRdb re-called the multiplex PCR reads through MiXCR, storing one row per CDR3 protein. Of about 6,200 distinct CDR3 sequences listed, roughly 30% were seen once; the top ten hold less than 8.5%. A word on this clonotype: Its antigen is not identified.

The sequencing sample was made of blood. The sequence was obtained from a human donor with a blood cancer. This chain connects TRBV27 to TRBJ2-1; D not certain. The CDR3 loop is CASSLRFPNEQFF. The CDR3 nucleotides are TGTGCCAGCAGTTTAAGGTTTCCCAATGAGCAGTTCTTC.